This record looks at one T cell receptor (beta chain) sequence and its context. Its target is not known. The CDR3 loop spans 14 amino acids. Per the germline V gene, CDR1 is SGHVS and CDR2 is FQNEAQ. Trimming cost V 8 bases and J 5 bases; bases outside gene matches: 10. This specimen belongs to a study of T cell responses to AZD1222 COVID-19 vaccine. Study findings and constraints: Reportedly, nearly half the spike-specific TCRs target unmutated variant regions. CD4 TCRs linked to vaccination spanned spike, dominating at 160-218 and 743-854. Clonal diversity was possibly underestimated, and the donors were mostly white British, with more females.

Sequenced by immunoSEQ multiplex PCR; TCRdb stores in-frame clones only, minus some. The sample has 30,000 to 35,000 clones; approximately 90% are singletons. The chain joins TRBV7-8 to TRBJ2-3, with 7 nucleotides matching TRBD1. The sequence was obtained from an adult who received the AZD1222 COVID-19 vaccine. The source was peripheral blood, collected 28 days after the second AZD1222 dose. The CDR3 sequence: CASSRQGPVDTQYF. The CDR3 bases are TGTGCCAGCTCCAGACAGGGACCGGTAGATACGCAGTATTTT.